This T cell receptor beta chain stems from a study of technical replicates of blood from four donors. Here immunoSEQ multiplex PCR was the method, and the copy in TCRdb shows in-frame clones only, minus some. The sample has fewer than 85,000 clones, 90% seen once. Germline V CDR1 and CDR2: ENHRY, SYGVKD. This CDR3 is built from 13 residues. V dropped 8 bases and J dropped 1 base, with 11 bases sitting between them. This chain links TRBV10-3 with TRBJ2-5; tentatively, D is TRBD2 (7 bases). The TCR comes from a human donor in good health. Some clones in this sample may be carry-over from other donors' samples. The sample consisted of PBMCs. For the CDR3, the DNA is TGTGCCATCGGGGGGGGGCTCCAAGAGACCCAGTACTTC. Translating gives CAIGGGLQETQYF.